One and the same sample provided the 10 T cell receptor beta chains below, sequenced in a study of T-cell reconstitution after alpha-beta-depleted transplantation in children. Unique molecular identifiers were used to barcode this TCRbeta library. TCRdb used MiXCR to reprocess the PCR reads, holding one entry per CDR3 protein. The table lists roughly 180,000 distinct CDR3 sequences, 8.5% to 14% of them singletons, with approximately 13% in the top ten. This material consisted of PBMCs, taken before TCRalphabeta/CD19-depleted stem cell transplant. The receptor set was obtained from a boy younger than 10 with acute myeloid leukemia, due to receive a stem cell transplant.

This clonotype has ten or more counts. V is TRBV21-1 and J is TRBJ1-3; the table assigns TRBD1, which was not confirmed against the DNA. TRBV21-1 is listed as a pseudogene. The CDR3 extends over 18 amino acids. The CDR3 DNA sequence: TGTGCCAGCAGCAAAGAAGGGGACAGGGGGAGCTCTGGAAACACCATATATTTT. It translates to CASSKEGDRGSSGNTIYF.

The table lists this clonotype with many counts. The chain uses TRBV6-5 and TRBJ2-3; 11 bases are shared with TRBD2. CDR3 length: 18 residues. The germline gives CDR1 MNHEY, CDR2 SVGAGI. Trimming cost V 0 bases and J 6 bases; bases outside gene matches: 11. The CDR3 nucleotides are TGTGCCAGCAGTTACTCGCCCCCAGGAGTAGCGGGGGGGGATACGCAGTATTTT. It specifies CASSYSPPGVAGGDTQYF.

With regard to this clonotype: A much larger clonotype is one base distant, so this may be a read error. The V and J genes are TRBV7-2 and TRBJ1-2, with D hard to call. The germline CDR1 and CDR2 sequences are SGHTA and FQGNSA. CDR3 length: 13 residues. DNA for the CDR3: TGTGCCAGCAGCCCCTTTTTGGGCTATGGCCACACCTTC. It encodes CASSPFLGYGHTF.

Concerning this clonotype itself: This may arise from a read error, as a much more abundant clone is one base away. The chain couples TRBV9 to TRBJ2-5, with TRBD2 as a possible D gene (6 bases). Germline-derived CDR1 and CDR2 are SGDLS and YYNGEE. The CDR3 length is 15 residues. In DNA form, the CDR3 reads TGTGCCAGCAGCGTAGGTTTGGGGGGTGGCGAGACCCAGTCCTTC. Protein sequence: CASSVGLGGGETQSF. The variable domain in full, with the rest retrieved from reference TRBV9 and TRBJ2-5, is DSGVTQTPKHLITATGQRVTLRCSPRSGDLSVYWYQQSLDQGLQFLIQYYNGEERAKGNILERFSAQQFPDLHSELNLSSLELGDSALYFCASSVGLGGGETQSFGPGTRLLVL.

Concerning this clonotype: A much larger clone lies one base from this, so it may be a read error. The chain employs TRBV10-2 and TRBJ2-2; D gene ambiguous. Per the germline V gene, CDR1 is WSHSY and CDR2 is SAAADI. The CDR3 is 11 residues long. The CDR3 nucleotides are TGCGCCAGTTGGTACACCAGGGAGCTGTTTTTT. It is translated as CASWYTRELFF.

This clonotype was found many times. The chain carries TRBV4-2 and TRBJ2-6; the D is unclear. The CDR3 runs 17 residues. V lost 2 bases and J 0 bases, leaving 11 bases between the germline ends. Germline V gene lookup returns CDR1 LGHNA and CDR2 YNFKEQ. The CDR3 loop reads CASSQTQEFSGANVLTF. CDR3 sequence (DNA): TGTGCCAGCAGCCAAACGCAGGAATTCTCTGGGGCCAACGTCCTGACTTTC.

This sequence joins TRBV20-1 and TRBJ2-7; 7 bases are a match to TRBD1. The CDR3 covers 17 residues. J lost 1 base, V lost 6 bases, and 18 bases had no gene match. Germline CDR1 and CDR2: DFQATT and SNEGSKA (reference sequence). The CDR3 coding sequence is TGCAGTGCGCCGCCTGTAGAACAGGGGCTCGAATCCTACGAGCAGTACTTC. This gives the protein CSAPPVEQGLESYEQYF.

As for this clonotype: This could be a read error, since a much larger clone is one nucleotide away. The rearrangement joins TRBV7-6 to TRBJ2-5; no reliable D call. V dropped 0 bases and J dropped 0 bases, with 2 bases sitting between them. Germline CDR1 reads SGHVS; CDR2 reads FNYEAQ. The CDR3 loop spans 13 amino acids. CDR3 bases: TGTGCCAGCAGCTTAGCGTACCAAGAGACCCAGTACTTC. Translation gives CASSLAYQETQYF.

To note about this clonotype: A single base separates this from a much larger clone, so it may be a read error. The rearrangement uses TRBV11-3 and TRBJ2-3; TRBD1 matches at 8 bases. V shed 5 bases, J shed 3 bases, and the junction held 10 bases outside the gene matches. This CDR3 spans 16 amino acids. Looked up from germline, CDR1 is SGHNT and CDR2 is YENEEA. Written as DNA, the CDR3 is TGTGCCAGCAGCCACGAACAGGGGGAAGTGACAGATACGCAGTATTTT. Amino acids: CASSHEQGEVTDTQYF.

This clonotype was seen once. The chain joins TRBV10-1 to TRBJ2-3; D is undetermined. CDR3 length: 16 residues. Trimming stripped 4 bases from V and 2 bases from J, with 16 bases between. Germline V CDR1 and CDR2: WNHNN, SYGVQD (reference sequence). The CDR3 loop reads CASSGRALPNTDTQYF. The CDR3, as DNA: TGCGCCAGCAGTGGACGGGCGCTGCCAAACACAGATACGCAGTATTTT.